This TCR beta chain was sequenced for a study of blood T cell repertoires in COVID-19. Assay used: immunoSEQ multiplex PCR; TCRdb lists only in-frame clones, some missing. The repertoire includes some 31,000 clones, about 91% of them detected once, and more than 2% sits in the top ten. The trim removed 7 bases at V and 1 base at J, leaving 6 bases unmatched. The CDR3 covers 15 residues. Germline CDR1 MNHNY, CDR2 SVGAGI (reference sequence). This clone occurred once. This TCR was recovered from a man over 45 with active COVID-19. What was sequenced was peripheral blood. V is TRBV6-6 and J is TRBJ2-3; 9 bases are shared with TRBD2. The CDR3 here is CASIRKRGGTDTQYF. The DNA for the CDR3 is TGTGCCAGCATCCGGAAGCGGGGGGGCACAGATACGCAGTATTTT.